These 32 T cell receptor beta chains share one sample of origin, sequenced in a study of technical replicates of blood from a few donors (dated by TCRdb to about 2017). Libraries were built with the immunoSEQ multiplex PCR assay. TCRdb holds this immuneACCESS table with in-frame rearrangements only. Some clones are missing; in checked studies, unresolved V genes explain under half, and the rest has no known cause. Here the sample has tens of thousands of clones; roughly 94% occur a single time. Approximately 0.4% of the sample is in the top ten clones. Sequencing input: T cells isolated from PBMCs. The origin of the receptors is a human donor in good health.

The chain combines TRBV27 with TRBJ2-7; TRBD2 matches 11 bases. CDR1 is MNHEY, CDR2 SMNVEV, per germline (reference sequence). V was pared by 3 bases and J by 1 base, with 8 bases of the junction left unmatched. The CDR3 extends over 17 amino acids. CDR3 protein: CASSFDLAGGISYEQYF. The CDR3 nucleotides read TGTGCCAGCAGTTTCGATCTAGCGGGAGGAATATCCTACGAGCAGTACTTC.

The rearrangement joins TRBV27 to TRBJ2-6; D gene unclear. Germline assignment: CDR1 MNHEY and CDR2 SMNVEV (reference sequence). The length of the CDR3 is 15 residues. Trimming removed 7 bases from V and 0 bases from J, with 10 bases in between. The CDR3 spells CASMSPSSGANVLTF. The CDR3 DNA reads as TGTGCCAGCATGAGCCCGAGCTCTGGGGCCAACGTCCTGACTTTC.

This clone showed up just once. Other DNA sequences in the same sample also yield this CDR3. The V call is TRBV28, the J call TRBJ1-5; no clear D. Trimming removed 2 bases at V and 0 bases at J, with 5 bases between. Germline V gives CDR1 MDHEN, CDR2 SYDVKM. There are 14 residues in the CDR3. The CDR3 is CASSLVVSNQPQHF. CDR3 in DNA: TGTGCCAGCAGTTTAGTAGTTAGCAATCAGCCCCAGCATTTT.

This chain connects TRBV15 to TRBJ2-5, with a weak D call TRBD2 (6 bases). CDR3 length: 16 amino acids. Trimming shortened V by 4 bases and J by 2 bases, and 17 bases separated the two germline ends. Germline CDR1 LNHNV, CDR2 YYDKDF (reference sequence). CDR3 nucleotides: TGTGCCACCAGCACGAATAAGGGACTTTTACAAGAGACCCAGTACTTC. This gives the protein CATSTNKGLLQETQYF.

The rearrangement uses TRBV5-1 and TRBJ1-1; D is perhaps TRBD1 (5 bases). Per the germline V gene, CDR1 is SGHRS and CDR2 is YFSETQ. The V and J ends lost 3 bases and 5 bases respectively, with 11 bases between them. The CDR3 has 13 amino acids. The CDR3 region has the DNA TGCGCCAGCAGCTCGGAGGGGAGGACTGAAGCTTTCTTT. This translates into CASSSEGRTEAFF.

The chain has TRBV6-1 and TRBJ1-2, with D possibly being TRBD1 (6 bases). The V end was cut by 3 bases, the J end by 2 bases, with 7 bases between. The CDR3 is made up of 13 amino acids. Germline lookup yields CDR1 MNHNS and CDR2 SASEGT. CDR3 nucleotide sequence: TGTGCCAGCAGTGATACAGGGAACTATGGCTACACCTTC. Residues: CASSDTGNYGYTF.

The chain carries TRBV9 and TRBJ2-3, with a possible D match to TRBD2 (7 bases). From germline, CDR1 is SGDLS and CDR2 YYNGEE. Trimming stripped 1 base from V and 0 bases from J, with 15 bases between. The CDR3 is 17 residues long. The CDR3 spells CASSVSPGGESTDTQYF. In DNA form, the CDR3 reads TGTGCCAGCAGCGTATCCCCGGGGGGCGAAAGCACAGATACGCAGTATTTT.

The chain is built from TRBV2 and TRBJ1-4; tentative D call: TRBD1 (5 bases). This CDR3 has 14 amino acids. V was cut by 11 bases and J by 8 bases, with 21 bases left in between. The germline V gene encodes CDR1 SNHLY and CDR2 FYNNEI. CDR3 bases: TGTGCCCACCAAAGAGGCAGCGGGGGGGAAAAACTGTTTTTT. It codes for CAHQRGSGGEKLFF.

The CDR3 region has the DNA TGTGCCAGCAGTTTGCTTTGGCGGGAAGGAAACATTCAGTACTTC. Its translation is CASSLLWREGNIQYF. The gene calls are TRBV27 and TRBJ2-4; tentatively, D is TRBD2 (6 bases). V was shortened by 3 bases and J by 6 bases, with 15 bases between the two germline ends. The CDR3 runs to 15 residues. Looked up from germline, CDR1 is MNHEY and CDR2 is SMNVEV (reference sequence).

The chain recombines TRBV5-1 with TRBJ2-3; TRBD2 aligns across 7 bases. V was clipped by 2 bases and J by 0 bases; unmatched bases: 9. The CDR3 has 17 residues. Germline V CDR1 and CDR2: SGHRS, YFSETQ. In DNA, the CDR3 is TGCGCCAGCAGCTTCTCTTCCGGGACTACGAGCACAGATACGCAGTATTTT. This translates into CASSFSSGTTSTDTQYF.

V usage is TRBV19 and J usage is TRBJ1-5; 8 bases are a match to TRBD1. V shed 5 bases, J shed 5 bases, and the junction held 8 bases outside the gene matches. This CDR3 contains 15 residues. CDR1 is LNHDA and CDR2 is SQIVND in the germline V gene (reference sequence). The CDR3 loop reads CASSQLDRADQPQHF. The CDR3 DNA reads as TGTGCCAGTAGTCAATTGGACAGGGCGGATCAGCCCCAGCATTTT.

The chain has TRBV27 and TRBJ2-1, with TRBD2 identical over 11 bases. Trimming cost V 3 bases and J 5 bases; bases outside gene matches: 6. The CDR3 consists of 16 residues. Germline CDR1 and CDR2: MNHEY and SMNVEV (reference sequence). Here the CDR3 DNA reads TGTGCCAGCAGTTTCTCGGGACTAGCGGTTAACAATGAGCAGTTCTTC. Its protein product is CASSFSGLAVNNEQFF.

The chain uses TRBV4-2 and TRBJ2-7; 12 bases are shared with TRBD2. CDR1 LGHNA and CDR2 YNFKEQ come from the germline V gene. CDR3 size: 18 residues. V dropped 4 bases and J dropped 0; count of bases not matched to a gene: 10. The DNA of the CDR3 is TGTGCCAGCAGCCCAAGGCTACTAGCGGGAGGCCTCTCCTACGAGCAGTACTTC. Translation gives CASSPRLLAGGLSYEQYF.

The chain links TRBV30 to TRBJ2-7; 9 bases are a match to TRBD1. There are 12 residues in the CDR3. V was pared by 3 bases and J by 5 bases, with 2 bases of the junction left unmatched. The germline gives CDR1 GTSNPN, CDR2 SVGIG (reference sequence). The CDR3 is CAWRGQGDEQYF. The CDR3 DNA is TGTGCCTGGAGGGGACAGGGAGACGAGCAGTACTTC.

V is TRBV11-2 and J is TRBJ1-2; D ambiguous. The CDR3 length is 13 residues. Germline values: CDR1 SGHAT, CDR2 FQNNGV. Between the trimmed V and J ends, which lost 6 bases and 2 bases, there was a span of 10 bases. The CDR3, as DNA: TGTGCCAGCAGAGCCGGACTGAACTATGGCTACACCTTC. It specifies CASRAGLNYGYTF.

CDR3 nucleotides: TGTGCCAGCTCACCATACAGCCTTGAAGCTTTCTTT. Translated, it gives CASSPYSLEAFF. The chain carries TRBV18 and TRBJ1-1; no firm D call. This CDR3 contains 12 residues. The germline V gene encodes CDR1 KGHSH and CDR2 LQKENI. The V gene lost 2 bases and the J gene lost 7 bases, with 8 bases spanning the gap. Supplemented by reference TRBV18 and TRBJ1-1, the full variable domain reads NAGVMQNPRHLVRRRGQEARLRCSPMKGHSHVYWYRQLPEEGLKFMVYLQKENIIDESGMPKERFSAEFPKEGPSILRIQQVVRGDSAAYFCASSPYSLEAFFGQGTRLTVV.

The CDR3 sequence is CASSYWDRENEQFF. The CDR3 bases are TGTGCCAGCAGTTACTGGGACAGGGAAAATGAGCAGTTCTTC. The chain links TRBV27 to TRBJ2-1; 9 bases fit TRBD1. The CDR3 has 14 residues. Germline trimming cut 4 bases from V and 7 bases from J; bases unmatched to any gene: 5. CDR1 is MNHEY, CDR2 SMNVEV, per germline (reference sequence).

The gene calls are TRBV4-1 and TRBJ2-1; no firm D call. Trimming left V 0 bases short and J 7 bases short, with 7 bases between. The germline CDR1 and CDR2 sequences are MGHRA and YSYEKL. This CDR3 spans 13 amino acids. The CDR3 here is CASSQDPGNEQFF. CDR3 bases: TGCGCCAGCAGCCAAGATCCCGGTAATGAGCAGTTCTTC.

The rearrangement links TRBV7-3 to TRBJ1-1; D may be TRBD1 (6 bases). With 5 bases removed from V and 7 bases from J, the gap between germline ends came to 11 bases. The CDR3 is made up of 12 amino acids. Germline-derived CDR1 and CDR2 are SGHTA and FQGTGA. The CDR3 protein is CASSKGQLEAFF. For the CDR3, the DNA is TGTGCCAGCAGCAAAGGACAGCTTGAAGCTTTCTTT. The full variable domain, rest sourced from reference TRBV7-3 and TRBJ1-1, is GAGVSQTPSNKVTEKGKYVELRCDPISGHTALYWYRQSLGQGPEFLIYFQGTGAADDSGLPNDRFFAVRPEGSVSTLKIQRTERGDSAVYLCASSKGQLEAFFGQGTRLTVV.

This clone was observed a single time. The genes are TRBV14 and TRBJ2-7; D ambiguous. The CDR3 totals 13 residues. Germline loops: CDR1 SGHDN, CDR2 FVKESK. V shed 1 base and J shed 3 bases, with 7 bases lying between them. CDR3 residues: CASSQGVFYEQYF. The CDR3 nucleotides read TGTGCCAGCAGCCAAGGAGTATTCTACGAGCAGTACTTC. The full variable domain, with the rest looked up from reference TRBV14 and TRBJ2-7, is EAGVTQFPSHSVIEKGQTVTLRCDPISGHDNLYWYRRVMGKEIKFLLHFVKESKQDESGMPNNRFLAERTGGTYSTLKVQPAELEDSGVYFCASSQGVFYEQYFGPGTRLTVT.

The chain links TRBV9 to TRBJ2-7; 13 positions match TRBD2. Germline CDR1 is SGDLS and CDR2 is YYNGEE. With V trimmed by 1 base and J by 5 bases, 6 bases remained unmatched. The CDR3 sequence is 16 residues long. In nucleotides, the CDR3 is TGTGCCAGCAGCGTATCGACTAGCGGGAGGATCCACGAGCAGTACTTC. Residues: CASSVSTSGRIHEQYF.

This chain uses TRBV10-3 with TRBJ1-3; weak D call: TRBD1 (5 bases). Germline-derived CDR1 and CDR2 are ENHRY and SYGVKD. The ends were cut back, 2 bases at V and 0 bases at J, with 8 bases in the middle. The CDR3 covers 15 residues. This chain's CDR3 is CAISEDRTSGNTIYF. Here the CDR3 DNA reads TGTGCCATCAGTGAGGACAGAACCTCTGGAAACACCATATATTTT.

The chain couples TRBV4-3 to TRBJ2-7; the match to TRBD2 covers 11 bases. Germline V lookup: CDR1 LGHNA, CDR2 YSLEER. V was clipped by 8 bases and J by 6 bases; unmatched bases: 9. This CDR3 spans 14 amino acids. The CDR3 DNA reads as TGCGCCAGCCCCCCACTAGCGGGAGAAGGCGAGCAGTACTTC. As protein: CASPPLAGEGEQYF.

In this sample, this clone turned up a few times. CDR3 coding DNA: TGTGCCAGCAAGGGGTTCGGCGGGAGCAATGAAAAACTGTTTTTT. Amino acid sequence: CASKGFGGSNEKLFF. The chain is built from TRBV25-1 and TRBJ1-4; maybe TRBD1 (5 bases). CDR1 and CDR2 (germline): MGHDK, SYGVNS. The V end lost 7 bases, the J end lost 5 bases, and 17 bases lay between the germline ends. The CDR3 covers 15 residues.

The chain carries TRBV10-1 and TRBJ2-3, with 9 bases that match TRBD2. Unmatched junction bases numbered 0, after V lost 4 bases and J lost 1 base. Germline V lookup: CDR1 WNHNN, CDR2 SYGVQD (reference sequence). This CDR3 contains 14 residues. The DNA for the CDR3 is TGCGCCAGCAGTGGACTAGCGGGCACAGATACGCAGTATTTT. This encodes CASSGLAGTDTQYF.

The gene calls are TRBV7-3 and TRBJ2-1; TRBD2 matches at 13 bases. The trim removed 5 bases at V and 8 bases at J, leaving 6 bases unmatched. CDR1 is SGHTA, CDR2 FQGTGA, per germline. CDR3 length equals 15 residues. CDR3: CASSVTSGRADEQFF. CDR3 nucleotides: TGTGCCAGCAGCGTTACTAGCGGGAGGGCTGATGAGCAGTTCTTC.

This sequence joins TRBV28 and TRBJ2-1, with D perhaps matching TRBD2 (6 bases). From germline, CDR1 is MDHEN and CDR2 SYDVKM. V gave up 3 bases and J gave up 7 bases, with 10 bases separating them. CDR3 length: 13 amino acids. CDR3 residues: CASSLGGWNEQFF. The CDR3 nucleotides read TGTGCCAGCAGTTTGGGGGGATGGAATGAGCAGTTCTTC.

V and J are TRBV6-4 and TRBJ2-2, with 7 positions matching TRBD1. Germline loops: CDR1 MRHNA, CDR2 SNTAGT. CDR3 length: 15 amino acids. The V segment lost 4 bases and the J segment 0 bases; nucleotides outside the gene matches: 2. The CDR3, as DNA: TGTGCCAGCAGTGTCCAGGGGGCGAACACCGGGGAGCTGTTTTTT. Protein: CASSVQGANTGELFF.

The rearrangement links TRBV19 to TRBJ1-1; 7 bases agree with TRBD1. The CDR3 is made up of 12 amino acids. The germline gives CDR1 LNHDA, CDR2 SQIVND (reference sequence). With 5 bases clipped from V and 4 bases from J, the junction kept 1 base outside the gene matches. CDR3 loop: CASSGDSTEAFF. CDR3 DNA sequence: TGTGCCAGTAGTGGGGACAGCACTGAAGCTTTCTTT.

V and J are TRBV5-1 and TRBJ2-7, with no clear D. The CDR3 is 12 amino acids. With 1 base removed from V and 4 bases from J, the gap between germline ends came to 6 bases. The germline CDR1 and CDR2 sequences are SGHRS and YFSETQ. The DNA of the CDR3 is TGCGCCAGCAGCTTGAGAGGATACGAGCAGTACTTC. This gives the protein CASSLRGYEQYF.

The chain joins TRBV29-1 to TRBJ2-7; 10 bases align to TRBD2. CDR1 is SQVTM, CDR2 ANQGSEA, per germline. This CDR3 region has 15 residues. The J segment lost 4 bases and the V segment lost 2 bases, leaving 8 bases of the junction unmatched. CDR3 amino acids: CSVESLAGVGYEQYF. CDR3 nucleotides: TGCAGCGTTGAATCCCTAGCGGGAGTAGGGTACGAGCAGTACTTC.

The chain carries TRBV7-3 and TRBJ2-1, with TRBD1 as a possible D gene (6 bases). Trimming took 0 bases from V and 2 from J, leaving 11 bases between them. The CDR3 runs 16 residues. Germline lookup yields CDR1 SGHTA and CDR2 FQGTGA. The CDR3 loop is CASSLTQGYAYNEQFF. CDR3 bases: TGTGCCAGCAGCTTAACACAGGGTTACGCCTACAATGAGCAGTTCTTC.